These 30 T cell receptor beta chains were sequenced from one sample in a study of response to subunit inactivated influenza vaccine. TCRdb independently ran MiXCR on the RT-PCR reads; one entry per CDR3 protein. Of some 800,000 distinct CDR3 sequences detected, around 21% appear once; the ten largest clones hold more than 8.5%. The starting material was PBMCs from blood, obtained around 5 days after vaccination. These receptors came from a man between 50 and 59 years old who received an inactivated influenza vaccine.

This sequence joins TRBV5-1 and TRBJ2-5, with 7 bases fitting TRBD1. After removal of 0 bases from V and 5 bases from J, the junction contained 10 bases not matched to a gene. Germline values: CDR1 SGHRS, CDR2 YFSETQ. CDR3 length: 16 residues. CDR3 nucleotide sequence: TGCGCCAGCAGCTTGGGACCCACAGGGGTCCGTGAGACCCAGTACTTC. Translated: CASSLGPTGVRETQYF.

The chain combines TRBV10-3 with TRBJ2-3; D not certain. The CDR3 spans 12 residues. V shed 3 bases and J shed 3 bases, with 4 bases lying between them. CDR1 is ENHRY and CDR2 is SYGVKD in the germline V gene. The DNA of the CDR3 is TGTGCCATCAGTGACCTGACAGATACGCAGTATTTT. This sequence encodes CAISDLTDTQYF.

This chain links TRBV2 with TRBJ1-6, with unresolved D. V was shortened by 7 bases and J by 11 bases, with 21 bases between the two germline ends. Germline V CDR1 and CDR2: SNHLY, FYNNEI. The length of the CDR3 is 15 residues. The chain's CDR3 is CASKRSSGDGTPLHF. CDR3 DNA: TGTGCCAGCAAACGGTCGTCGGGTGATGGGACACCCCTCCACTTT.

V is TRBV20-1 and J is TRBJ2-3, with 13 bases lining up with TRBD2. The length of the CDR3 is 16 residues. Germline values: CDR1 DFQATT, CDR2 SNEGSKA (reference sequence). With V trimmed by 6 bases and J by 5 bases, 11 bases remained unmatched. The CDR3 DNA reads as TGCAGTGCCACCTCAGGACTAGCGGGAGAGATAGATACGCAGTATTTT. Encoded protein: CSATSGLAGEIDTQYF.

As DNA, the CDR3 is TGCAGCGTTACCAGCCCGGAGACCCAGTACTTC. This sequence encodes CSVTSPETQYF. The J gene is TRBJ2-5, the V gene TRBV29-1, with D unclear. The ends were cut back, 5 bases at V and 5 bases at J, with 9 bases in the middle. Germline CDR1 reads SQVTM; CDR2 reads ANQGSEA. The CDR3 consists of 11 residues.

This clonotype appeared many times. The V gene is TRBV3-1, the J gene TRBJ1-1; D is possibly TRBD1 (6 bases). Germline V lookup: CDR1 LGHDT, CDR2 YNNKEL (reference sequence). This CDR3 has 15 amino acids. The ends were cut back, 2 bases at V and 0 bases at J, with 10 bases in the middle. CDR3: CASSQMGAVNTEAFF. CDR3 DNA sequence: TGTGCCAGCAGCCAAATGGGGGCGGTGAACACTGAAGCTTTCTTT.

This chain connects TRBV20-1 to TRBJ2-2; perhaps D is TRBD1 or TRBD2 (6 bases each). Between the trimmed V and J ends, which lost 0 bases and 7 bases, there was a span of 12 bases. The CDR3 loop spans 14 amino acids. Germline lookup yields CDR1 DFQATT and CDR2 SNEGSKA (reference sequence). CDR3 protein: CSAREGGLGGELFF. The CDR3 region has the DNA TGCAGTGCTAGAGAAGGGGGGCTAGGCGGGGAGCTGTTTTTT.

In DNA form, the CDR3 reads TGTGCCAGCAGCTTAGACCTGGGTAGACGGGAGCAGTACTTC. Translation: CASSLDLGRREQYF. V is TRBV7-9 and J is TRBJ2-7; D remains ambiguous. The V gene's germline CDR1 is SEHNR and CDR2 FQNEAQ (reference sequence). V lost 1 base, J lost 7 bases, and 14 bases lay in between. CDR3 length equals 14 residues. The full variable domain, with the rest looked up from reference TRBV7-9 and TRBJ2-7, is DTGVSQNPRHKITKRGQNVTFRCDPISEHNRLYWYRQTLGQGPEFLTYFQNEAQLEKSRLLSDRFSAERPKGSFSTLEIQRTEQGDSAMYLCASSLDLGRREQYFGPGTRLTVT.

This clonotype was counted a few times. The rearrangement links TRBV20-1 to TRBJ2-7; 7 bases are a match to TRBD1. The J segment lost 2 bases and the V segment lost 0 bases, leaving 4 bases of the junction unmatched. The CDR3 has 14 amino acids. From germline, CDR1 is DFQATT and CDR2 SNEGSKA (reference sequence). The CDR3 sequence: CSARDRDRTYEQYF. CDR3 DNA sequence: TGCAGTGCTAGAGATAGGGACAGAACCTACGAGCAGTACTTC.

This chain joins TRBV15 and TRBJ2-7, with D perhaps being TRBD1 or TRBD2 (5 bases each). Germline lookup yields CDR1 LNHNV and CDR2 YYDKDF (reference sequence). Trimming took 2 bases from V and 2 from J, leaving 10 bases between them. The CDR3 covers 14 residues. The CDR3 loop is CATSRRDGTYEQYF. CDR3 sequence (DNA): TGTGCCACCAGCAGACGGGACGGAACCTACGAGCAGTACTTC.

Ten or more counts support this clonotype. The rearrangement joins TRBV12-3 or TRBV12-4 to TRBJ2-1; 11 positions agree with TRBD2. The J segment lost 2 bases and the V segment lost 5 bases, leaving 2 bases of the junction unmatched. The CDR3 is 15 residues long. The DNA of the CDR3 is TGTGCCAGCAGTCGTAGCGGGGGGGCCTACAATGAGCAGTTCTTC. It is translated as CASSRSGGAYNEQFF.

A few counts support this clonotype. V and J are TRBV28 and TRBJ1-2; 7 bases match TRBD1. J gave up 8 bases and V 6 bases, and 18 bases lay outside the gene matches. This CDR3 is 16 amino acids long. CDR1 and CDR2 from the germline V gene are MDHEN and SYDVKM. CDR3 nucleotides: TGTGCCAGCAGCCCGAAAGGGGACAGCCGCGGCTGGGGCTACACCTTC. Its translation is CASSPKGDSRGWGYTF.

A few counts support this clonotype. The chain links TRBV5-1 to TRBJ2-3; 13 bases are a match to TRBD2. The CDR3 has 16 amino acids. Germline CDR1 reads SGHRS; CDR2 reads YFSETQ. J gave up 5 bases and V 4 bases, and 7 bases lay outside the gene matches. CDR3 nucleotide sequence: TGCGCCAGCAGCCTCGGGACTAGCGGGAACCTAGATACGCAGTATTTT. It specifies CASSLGTSGNLDTQYF.

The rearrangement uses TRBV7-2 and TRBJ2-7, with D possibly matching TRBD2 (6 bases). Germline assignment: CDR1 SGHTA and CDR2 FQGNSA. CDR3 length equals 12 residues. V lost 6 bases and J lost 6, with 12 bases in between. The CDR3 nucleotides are TGTGCCAGCAGTAACAAAGCGGGCGAGCAGTACTTC. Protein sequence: CASSNKAGEQYF.

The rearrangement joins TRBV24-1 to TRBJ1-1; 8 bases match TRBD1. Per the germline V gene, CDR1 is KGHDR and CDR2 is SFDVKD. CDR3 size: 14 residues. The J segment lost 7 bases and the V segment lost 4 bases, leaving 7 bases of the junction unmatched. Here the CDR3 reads CATSDPGQGNEAFF. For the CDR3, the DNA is TGTGCCACCAGTGACCCAGGACAGGGAAATGAAGCTTTCTTT.

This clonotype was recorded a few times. The CDR3, as DNA: TGCGCCAGCAGCCAAGTTGCACGTAGCGGGGGGGCCAATACGCAGTATTTT. This codes for CASSQVARSGGANTQYF. The rearrangement links TRBV4-1 to TRBJ2-3; 11 bases are shared with TRBD2. This CDR3 region has 17 residues. V dropped 1 base and J dropped 7; count of bases not matched to a gene: 10. Germline V gene sequence: CDR1 MGHRA, CDR2 YSYEKL.

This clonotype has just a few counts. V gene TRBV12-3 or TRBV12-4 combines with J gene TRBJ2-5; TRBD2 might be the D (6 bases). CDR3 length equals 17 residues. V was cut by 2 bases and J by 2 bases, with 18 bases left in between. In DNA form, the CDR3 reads TGTGCCAGCAGTTTATTTTTTACGGGGGAGGCACAAGAGACCCAGTACTTC. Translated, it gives CASSLFFTGEAQETQYF.

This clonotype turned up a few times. The CDR3 here is CASSNGDSNSPLHF. Written as DNA, the CDR3 is TGTGCCAGCAGCAACGGGGACAGTAATTCACCCCTCCACTTT. The chain employs TRBV12-3 or TRBV12-4 and TRBJ1-6, with 7 bases identical to TRBD1. The junction had 5 bases not matched to a gene; V was cut back by 6 bases and J by 6 bases. The CDR3 length is 14 residues.

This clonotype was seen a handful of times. CDR3 in DNA: TGTGCCAGCAGTTTGTACAGGGCAAATGAGCAGTTCTTC. The encoded protein is CASSLYRANEQFF. The chain couples TRBV27 to TRBJ2-1; D is possibly TRBD1 (6 bases). CDR3 size: 13 residues. Germline values: CDR1 MNHEY, CDR2 SMNVEV (reference sequence). Trimming pared 3 bases from V and 7 bases from J, leaving 10 bases between.

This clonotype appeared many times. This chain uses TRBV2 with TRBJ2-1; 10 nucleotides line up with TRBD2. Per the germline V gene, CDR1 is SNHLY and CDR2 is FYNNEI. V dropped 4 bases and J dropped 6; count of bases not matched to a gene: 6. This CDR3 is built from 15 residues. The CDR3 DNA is TGTGCCAGCAGTGGTTCTAGCGGGAGTTTCAATGAGCAGTTCTTC. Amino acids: CASSGSSGSFNEQFF.

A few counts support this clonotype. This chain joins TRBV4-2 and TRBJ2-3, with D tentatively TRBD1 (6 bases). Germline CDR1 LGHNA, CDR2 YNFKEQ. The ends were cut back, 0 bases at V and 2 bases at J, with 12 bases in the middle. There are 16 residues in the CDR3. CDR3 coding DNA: TGTGCCAGCAGCCAAGACGGACAGCGACTCACAGATACGCAGTATTTT. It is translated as CASSQDGQRLTDTQYF.

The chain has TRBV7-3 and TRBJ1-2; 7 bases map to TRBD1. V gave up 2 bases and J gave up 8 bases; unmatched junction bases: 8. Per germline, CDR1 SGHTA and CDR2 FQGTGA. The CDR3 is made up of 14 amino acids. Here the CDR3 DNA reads TGTGCCAGCAGCTTATACGGCCAGGGGGGCGGCTACACCTTC. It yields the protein CASSLYGQGGGYTF.

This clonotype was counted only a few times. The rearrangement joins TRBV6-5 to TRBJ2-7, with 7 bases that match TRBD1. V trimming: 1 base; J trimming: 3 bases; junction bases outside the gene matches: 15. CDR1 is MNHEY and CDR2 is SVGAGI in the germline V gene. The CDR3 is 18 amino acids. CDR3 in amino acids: CASSYLSPTGTEYYEQYF. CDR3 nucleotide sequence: TGTGCCAGCAGTTACTTGAGCCCCACCGGGACAGAGTACTACGAGCAGTACTTC.

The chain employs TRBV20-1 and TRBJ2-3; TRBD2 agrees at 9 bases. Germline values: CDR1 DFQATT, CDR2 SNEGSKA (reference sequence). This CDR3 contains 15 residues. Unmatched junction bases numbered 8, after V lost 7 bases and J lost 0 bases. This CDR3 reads CSGPGLARSTDTQYF. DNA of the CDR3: TGCAGTGGCCCCGGACTAGCGCGAAGCACAGATACGCAGTATTTT.

CDR3 protein: CATSKGLTTGQDTQYF. The DNA of the CDR3 is TGTGCCACCAGCAAAGGTCTGACAACAGGGCAAGATACGCAGTATTTT. The chain is built from TRBV15 and TRBJ2-3; weak D call: TRBD1 (6 bases). V dropped 4 bases and J dropped 5 bases, with 19 bases sitting between them. Germline values: CDR1 LNHNV, CDR2 YYDKDF (reference sequence). This CDR3 region has 16 residues.

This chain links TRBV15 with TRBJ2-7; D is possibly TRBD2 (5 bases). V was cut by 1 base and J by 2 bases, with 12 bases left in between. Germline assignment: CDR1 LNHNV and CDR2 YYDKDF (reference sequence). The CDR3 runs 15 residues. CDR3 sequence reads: CATSRVRDTPYEQYF. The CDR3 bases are TGTGCCACCAGCAGAGTACGGGATACCCCCTACGAGCAGTACTTC.

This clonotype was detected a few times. The CDR3 DNA reads TGTGCCAGCAGCCTATTTACTAGCGGGTATAGCACAGATACGCAGTATTTT. This encodes CASSLFTSGYSTDTQYF. The chain combines TRBV7-3 with TRBJ2-3; 9 nucleotides align to TRBD2. The ends lost 5 bases at V and 0 bases at J; junction bases unmatched: 9. The CDR3 is made up of 17 amino acids. In germline, CDR1 is SGHTA, CDR2 FQGTGA.

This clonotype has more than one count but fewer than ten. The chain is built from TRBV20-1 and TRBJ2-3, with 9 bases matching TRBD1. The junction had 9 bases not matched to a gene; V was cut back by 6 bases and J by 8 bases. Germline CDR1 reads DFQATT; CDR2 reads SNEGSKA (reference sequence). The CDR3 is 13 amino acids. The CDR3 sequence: CSASQGATFTQYF. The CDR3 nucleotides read TGCAGTGCGTCACAGGGGGCAACTTTTACGCAGTATTTT.

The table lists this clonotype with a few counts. In nucleotides, the CDR3 is TGTGCCAGCAGTGACCAGGGGGGGATCTACAATGAGCAGTTCTTC. This translates into CASSDQGGIYNEQFF. This rearrangement joins TRBV25-1 to TRBJ2-1; possibly TRBD1 or TRBD2 for D (7 bases each). The CDR3 consists of 15 residues. V shed 3 bases and J shed 3 bases, with 12 bases lying between them. The germline CDR1 and CDR2 sequences are MGHDK and SYGVNS.

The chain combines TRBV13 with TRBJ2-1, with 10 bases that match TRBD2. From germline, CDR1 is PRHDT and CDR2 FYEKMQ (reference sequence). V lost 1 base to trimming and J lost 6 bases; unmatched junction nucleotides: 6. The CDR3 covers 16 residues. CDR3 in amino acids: CASSLAGLAVRNEQFF. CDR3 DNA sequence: TGTGCCAGCAGCTTAGCCGGACTAGCGGTACGCAATGAGCAGTTCTTC. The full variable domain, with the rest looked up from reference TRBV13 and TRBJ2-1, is AAGVIQSPRHLIKEKRETATLKCYPIPRHDTVYWYQQGPGQDPQFLISFYEKMQSDKGSIPDRFSAQQFSDYHSELNMSSLELGDSALYFCASSLAGLAVRNEQFFGPGTRLTVL.